Presented here are 28 T cell receptor beta chains from one specimen sequenced in a study of blood T cell repertoires in COVID-19. Libraries were prepared by immunoSEQ multiplex PCR; TCRdb keeps only in-frame clonotypes and omits some of them. The sample holds 45,000 to 70,000 clones, roughly 84% seen once. The sequenced material came from peripheral blood. The receptors originated from a woman of 80 years or more with acute or convalescent COVID-19.

J is TRBJ1-1 and V is TRBV3-1 (or the pseudogene TRBV3-2); D is possibly TRBD1 (5 bases). Germline V gives CDR1 LGHDT, CDR2 YNNKEL (reference sequence). V lost 6 bases, J lost 4 bases, and 21 bases lay in between. This CDR3 contains 16 residues. CDR3 residues: CASRFGDQGRGTEAFF. DNA of the CDR3: TGTGCCAGCAGATTCGGTGATCAGGGTAGGGGCACTGAAGCTTTCTTT.

The J gene is TRBJ2-3, the V gene TRBV5-1; D remains ambiguous. Germline V gene sequence: CDR1 SGHRS, CDR2 YFSETQ. V was trimmed by 0 bases and J by 3 bases, leaving 8 bases between them. The CDR3 has 14 residues. The CDR3 DNA reads as TGCGCCAGCAGCTTGGGGTACCAGACAGATACGCAGTATTTT. As protein: CASSLGYQTDTQYF.

Note on this clone: One junction end disagrees with the germline gene, perhaps due to a read error. This chain uses TRBV12-3 or TRBV12-4 with TRBJ1-1; D might be TRBD1 (6 bases). This CDR3 has 13 amino acids. The CDR3: CASSLSRDTEAFF. The CDR3 nucleotides read TGTGCCAGCAGTTTAAGTAGGGACACCGAAGCTTTCTTT.

This chain joins TRBV5-1 and TRBJ2-1, with 10 bases that match TRBD2. The CDR3 is made up of 14 amino acids. Trimming cost V 4 bases and J 12 bases; bases outside gene matches: 10. The V gene's germline CDR1 is SGHRS and CDR2 YFSETQ. Here the CDR3 reads CASSATTSGVGQFF. The CDR3 DNA follows: TGCGCCAGCAGCGCAACCACTAGCGGGGTCGGGCAGTTCTTC.

The chain combines TRBV24-1 with TRBJ1-2; tentative D call: TRBD1 (5 bases). Per germline, CDR1 KGHDR and CDR2 SFDVKD. The CDR3 totals 12 residues. Trimming cost V 0 bases and J 7 bases, with 5 bases left between them. The CDR3 nucleotides read TGTGCCACCAGTGATTTGAGGGGTGGCTACACCTTC. As protein: CATSDLRGGYTF.

The rearrangement uses TRBV6-5 and TRBJ2-5, with TRBD2 matching over 14 bases. J gave up 4 bases and V 6 bases, and 4 bases lay outside the gene matches. Germline CDR1 is MNHEY and CDR2 is SVGAGI. This CDR3 has 15 residues. The CDR3 protein is CASSRGTSGGETQYF. The CDR3 bases are TGTGCCAGCAGCCGAGGGACTAGCGGGGGAGAGACCCAGTACTTC.

The V and J genes are TRBV30 and TRBJ2-3, with TRBD2 identical over 14 bases. This CDR3 has 13 amino acids. J was trimmed by 11 bases and V by 2 bases; bases with no gene match: 3. Germline-derived CDR1 and CDR2 are GTSNPN and SVGIG (reference sequence). CDR3 DNA: TGTGCCTGGAGTTCCGGACTAGCGGGGGGGCAGTATTTT. This encodes CAWSSGLAGGQYF.

The gene calls are TRBV6-6 and TRBJ1-2; 8 bases line up with TRBD1. Germline V gene lookup returns CDR1 MNHNY and CDR2 SVGAGI (reference sequence). The CDR3 is 13 residues long. The J segment lost 3 bases and the V segment lost 6 bases, leaving 3 bases of the junction unmatched. CDR3 nucleotides: TGTGCCAGCAGGACAGGGGAGGACTATGGCTACACCTTC. This codes for CASRTGEDYGYTF.

J is TRBJ1-1 and V is TRBV6-5, with D perhaps TRBD1 (6 bases). Germline V gene lookup returns CDR1 MNHEY and CDR2 SVGAGI. The ends were cut back, 10 bases at V and 4 bases at J, with 19 bases in the middle. The CDR3 is made up of 14 amino acids. The CDR3: CATNRQGGGTEAFF. The CDR3 DNA follows: TGTGCCACCAATCGACAAGGGGGGGGCACTGAAGCTTTCTTT.

The chain is built from TRBV6-5 and TRBJ1-1; D unresolved. V lost 6 bases to trimming and J lost 4 bases, with 18 bases between them. There are 15 residues in the CDR3. The germline gives CDR1 MNHEY, CDR2 SVGAGI. CDR3 sequence: CASRPLSQIGTEAFF. CDR3 in DNA: TGTGCCAGCAGACCTCTCTCTCAAATCGGCACTGAAGCTTTCTTT.

The chain uses TRBV5-4 and TRBJ2-5; D is possibly TRBD1 (6 bases). Germline-derived CDR1 and CDR2 are SGHNT and YYREEE (reference sequence). V was clipped by 1 base and J by 1 base, with 11 bases between them. This CDR3 region has 15 residues. This CDR3 is CASSLTRGSQETQYF. The CDR3 DNA reads TGTGCCAGCAGCTTGACTAGGGGGAGCCAAGAGACCCAGTACTTC.

This clone appeared a single time. In nucleotides, the CDR3 is TGCAGTGCTAGTGACGGCTATGGGACATTAGACTATGGCTACACCTTC. It translates to CSASDGYGTLDYGYTF. The chain employs TRBV20-1 and TRBJ1-2; D perhaps matches TRBD1 (6 bases). The V end lost 3 bases, the J end lost 3 bases, and 20 bases lay between the germline ends. Germline V gene lookup returns CDR1 DFQATT and CDR2 SNEGSKA (reference sequence). The CDR3 is made up of 16 amino acids.

V usage is TRBV2 and J usage is TRBJ2-2, with D tentatively TRBD2 (5 bases). Trimming shortened V by 7 bases and J by 4 bases, and 13 bases separated the two germline ends. The CDR3 loop spans 14 amino acids. CDR1 and CDR2 from the germline V gene are SNHLY and FYNNEI. The CDR3 coding sequence is TGTGCCAGCACTGGAGGTCGGTCCACCGGGGAGCTGTTTTTT. Encoded protein: CASTGGRSTGELFF.

The V and J genes are TRBV5-1 and TRBJ1-3, with 10 bases aligning to TRBD1. V dropped 4 bases and J dropped 3; count of bases not matched to a gene: 4. This CDR3 has 15 residues. CDR1 and CDR2 (germline): SGHRS, YFSETQ. This CDR3 is CASSAGTGVGNTIYF. In DNA, the CDR3 is TGCGCCAGCAGCGCCGGGACAGGGGTTGGAAACACCATATATTTT.

The gene calls are TRBV15 and TRBJ1-3, with D hard to call. The CDR3 has 14 amino acids. In germline, CDR1 is LNHNV, CDR2 YYDKDF (reference sequence). V lost 6 bases and J lost 0, with 9 bases in between. CDR3 sequence: CATRAANSGNTIYF. CDR3 in DNA: TGTGCCACCAGGGCAGCGAACTCTGGAAACACCATATATTTT.

The chain employs TRBV11-1 and TRBJ1-1; 7 nucleotides agree with TRBD1. Germline V gene data show CDR1 as SGHAT and CDR2 as FQDESV (reference sequence). The CDR3 length is 13 residues. The trim removed 5 bases at V and 5 bases at J, leaving 5 bases unmatched. The CDR3 coding sequence is TGTGCCAGCAGCCTTGACAGGGAGACTGAAGCTTTCTTT. It is translated as CASSLDRETEAFF.

This clone came up a few times. This chain connects TRBV10-1 to TRBJ2-1; 9 positions match TRBD2. V dropped 0 bases and J dropped 4; count of bases not matched to a gene: 4. Germline lookup yields CDR1 WNHNN and CDR2 SYGVQD (reference sequence). This CDR3 spans 16 amino acids. CDR3 DNA: TGCGCCAGCAGTGAGTCCCGCGGGGGGGCGTACAATGAGCAGTTCTTC. Its translation is CASSESRGGAYNEQFF.

The V gene is TRBV11-2, the J gene TRBJ2-3; 7 bases fit TRBD2. This CDR3 contains 12 residues. V was clipped by 4 bases and J by 11 bases; unmatched bases: 6. CDR1 and CDR2 from the germline V gene are SGHAT and FQNNGV. CDR3 sequence reads: CASSWGASGQYF. The CDR3 bases are TGTGCCAGCAGCTGGGGCGCTAGCGGGCAGTATTTT.

This clone was found a few times. This chain joins TRBV11-2 and TRBJ2-7; 8 bases align to TRBD1. V shed 4 bases and J 3 bases; nucleotides not matched to a gene: 8. CDR3 length: 15 amino acids. Germline assignment: CDR1 SGHAT and CDR2 FQNNGV. In DNA form, the CDR3 reads TGTGCCAGCAGCTCCCTTCGGGACAGGTACTACGAGCAGTACTTC. This translates into CASSSLRDRYYEQYF.

This clone was seen more than once but under ten times. V gene TRBV5-5 combines with J gene TRBJ1-6; perhaps TRBD1 as D (5 bases). The length of the CDR3 is 17 residues. CDR1 is SGHKS and CDR2 is YYEKEE in the germline V gene (reference sequence). V lost 4 bases and J lost 7, with 21 bases in between. CDR3 loop: CASSPTDSLTSNSPLHF. The CDR3 bases are TGTGCCAGCAGCCCGACCGACAGCCTCACCTCAAATTCACCCCTCCACTTT.

This rearrangement joins TRBV2 to TRBJ1-2; D is possibly TRBD1 (5 bases). V lost 7 bases, J lost 6 bases, and 18 bases lay in between. The V gene's germline CDR1 is SNHLY and CDR2 FYNNEI. The CDR3 totals 14 residues. For the CDR3, the DNA is TGTGCCAGCATCCGTCAGCTGGCGGGGGATGGCTACACCTTC. This sequence encodes CASIRQLAGDGYTF.

V gene TRBV3-1 (or the pseudogene TRBV3-2) combines with J gene TRBJ2-1; 12 bases agree with TRBD1. The CDR3 totals 19 residues. Germline assignment: CDR1 LGHDT and CDR2 YNNKEL (reference sequence). Trimming cost V 4 bases and J 1 base; bases outside gene matches: 11. The CDR3 DNA reads as TGTGCCAGCAGCCGGGGACAGGGGGCCTCCAGTATTTCCTACAATGAGCAGTTCTTC. Its translation: CASSRGQGASSISYNEQFF.

This clone was counted a single time. Other nucleotide sequences from this sample produce the same CDR3. J is TRBJ2-5 and V is TRBV3-1 (or the pseudogene TRBV3-2); 13 bases fit TRBD2. This CDR3 is 16 amino acids long. The V segment lost 1 base and the J segment 1 base; nucleotides outside the gene matches: 0. Looked up from germline, CDR1 is LGHDT and CDR2 is YNNKEL (reference sequence). In DNA form, the CDR3 reads TGTGCCAGCAGCCAAGGACTAGCGGGGGGCCAAGAGACCCAGTACTTC. Its protein product is CASSQGLAGGQETQYF.

The chain is built from TRBV10-2 and TRBJ1-1; no reliable D call. From germline, CDR1 is WSHSY and CDR2 SAAADI. The CDR3 runs 15 residues. V lost 3 bases, J lost 0 bases, and 11 bases lay in between. The CDR3 loop reads CASSDIGVLNTEAFF. The CDR3 DNA follows: TGCGCCAGCAGTGATATCGGGGTTCTGAACACTGAAGCTTTCTTT.

V usage is TRBV6-5 and J usage is TRBJ1-4, with TRBD1 as a possible D gene (5 bases). Germline V CDR1 and CDR2: MNHEY, SVGAGI. The V and J ends lost 0 bases and 11 bases respectively, with 13 bases between them. CDR3 length equals 14 residues. This CDR3 is CASSYSVGADKLFF. In nucleotides, the CDR3 is TGTGCCAGCAGTTACTCCGTAGGGGCGGATAAACTGTTTTTT.

V is TRBV24-1 and J is TRBJ1-5; 7 positions agree with TRBD1. Germline CDR1 and CDR2: KGHDR and SFDVKD. Losses at the gene ends were 8 bases for V and 2 bases for J; bases not matched to a gene: 23. This CDR3 is 20 amino acids long. As DNA, the CDR3 is TGTGCCACCACCAACCCCTGGGACAGCCTGGTTTCTTCTTGCAATCAGCCCCAGCATTTT. It codes for CATTNPWDSLVSSCNQPQHF.

The V call is TRBV2, the J call TRBJ1-5; no reliable D call. The V gene lost 5 bases and the J gene lost 8 bases, with 13 bases spanning the gap. Germline V CDR1 and CDR2: SNHLY, FYNNEI. This CDR3 is built from 13 residues. CDR3 nucleotides: TGTGCCAGCAGTAGAGACACCGGGGAGCCCCAGCATTTT. It codes for CASSRDTGEPQHF.

The chain uses TRBV12-3 or TRBV12-4 and TRBJ2-7, with TRBD1 matching over 9 bases. Losses at the gene ends were 4 bases for V and 2 bases for J; bases not matched to a gene: 0. This CDR3 is built from 13 residues. The CDR3, as DNA: TGTGCCAGCAGTTGGACAGGGGCCTACGAGCAGTACTTC. Translation: CASSWTGAYEQYF.